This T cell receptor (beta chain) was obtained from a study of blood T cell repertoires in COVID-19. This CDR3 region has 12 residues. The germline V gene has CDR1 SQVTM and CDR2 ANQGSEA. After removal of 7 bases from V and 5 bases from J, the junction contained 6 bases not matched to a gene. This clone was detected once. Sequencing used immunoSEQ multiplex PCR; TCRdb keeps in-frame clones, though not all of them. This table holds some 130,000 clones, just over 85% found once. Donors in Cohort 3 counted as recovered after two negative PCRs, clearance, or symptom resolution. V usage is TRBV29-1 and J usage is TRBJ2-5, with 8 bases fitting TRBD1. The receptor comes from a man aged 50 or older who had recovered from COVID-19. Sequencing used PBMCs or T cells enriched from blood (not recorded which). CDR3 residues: CSGSQGAETQYF. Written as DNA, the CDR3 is TGCAGCGGCTCGCAGGGGGCGGAGACCCAGTACTTC.